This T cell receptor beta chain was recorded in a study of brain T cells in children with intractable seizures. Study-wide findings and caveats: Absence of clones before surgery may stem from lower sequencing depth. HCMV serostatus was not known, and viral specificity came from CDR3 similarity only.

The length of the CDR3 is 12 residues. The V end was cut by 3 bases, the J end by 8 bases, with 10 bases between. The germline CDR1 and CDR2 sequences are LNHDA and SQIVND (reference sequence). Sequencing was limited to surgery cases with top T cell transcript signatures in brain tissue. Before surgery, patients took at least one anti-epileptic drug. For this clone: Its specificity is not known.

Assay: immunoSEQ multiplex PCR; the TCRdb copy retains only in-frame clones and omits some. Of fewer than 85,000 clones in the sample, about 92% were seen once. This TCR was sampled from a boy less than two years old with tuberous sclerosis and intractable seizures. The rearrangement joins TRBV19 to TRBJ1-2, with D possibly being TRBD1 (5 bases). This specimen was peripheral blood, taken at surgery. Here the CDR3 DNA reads TGTGCCAGTAGTATGGGGCCGCGGGGCTACACCTTC. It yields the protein CASSMGPRGYTF.